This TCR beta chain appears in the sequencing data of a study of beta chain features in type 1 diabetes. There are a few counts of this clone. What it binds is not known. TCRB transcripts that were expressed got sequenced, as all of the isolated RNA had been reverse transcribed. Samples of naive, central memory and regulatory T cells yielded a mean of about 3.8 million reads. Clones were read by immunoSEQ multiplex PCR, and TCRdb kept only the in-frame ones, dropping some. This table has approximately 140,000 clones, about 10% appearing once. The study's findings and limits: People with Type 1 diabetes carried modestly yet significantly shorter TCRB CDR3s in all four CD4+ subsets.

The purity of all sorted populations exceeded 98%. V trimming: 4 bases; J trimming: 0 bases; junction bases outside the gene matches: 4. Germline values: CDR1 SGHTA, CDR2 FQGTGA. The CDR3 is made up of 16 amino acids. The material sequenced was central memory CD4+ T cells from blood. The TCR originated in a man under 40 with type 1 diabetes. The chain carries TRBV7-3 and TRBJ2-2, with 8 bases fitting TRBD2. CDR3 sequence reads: CASSSAGGANTGELFF. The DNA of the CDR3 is TGTGCCAGCAGCTCGGCGGGGGGAGCGAACACCGGGGAGCTGTTTTTT.